The clone carrying this T cell receptor (beta chain) was counted many times. What it binds is not known. The data originate from a study of T cells after yellow fever vaccination. Overall study findings and caveats: Most clones from primary vaccination resurfaced after the booster (about 95% CD4, 70% to 90% CD8). The study found a weaker secondary response that peaked faster, day 5 versus 15. FACS-sorted repertoires might harbor abundant contaminating clonotypes from the bulk population.

A universal primer site and UMIs were added as TCR cDNA was made by 5'RACE template switching. TCRdb re-called the 5' RACE reads with MiXCR, one entry per CDR3 protein. In the table there are 400,000 to 650,000 distinct CDR3 sequences, 20% to 25% of which are singletons. This material consisted of PBMCs, taken roughly 20 days after the first yellow fever vaccination. This TCR was recovered from a man aged 18 to 30 who received the YFV17D yellow fever vaccine.

Here the CDR3 DNA reads TGCGCCAGCAGCTTGCAACCCTCTAATTCACCCCTCCACTTT. This encodes CASSLQPSNSPLHF. The V and J genes are TRBV5-1 and TRBJ1-6; D gene uncertain. Trimming pared 1 base from V and 6 bases from J, leaving 8 bases between. The CDR3 sequence is 14 residues long. Germline V gene lookup returns CDR1 SGHRS and CDR2 YFSETQ.